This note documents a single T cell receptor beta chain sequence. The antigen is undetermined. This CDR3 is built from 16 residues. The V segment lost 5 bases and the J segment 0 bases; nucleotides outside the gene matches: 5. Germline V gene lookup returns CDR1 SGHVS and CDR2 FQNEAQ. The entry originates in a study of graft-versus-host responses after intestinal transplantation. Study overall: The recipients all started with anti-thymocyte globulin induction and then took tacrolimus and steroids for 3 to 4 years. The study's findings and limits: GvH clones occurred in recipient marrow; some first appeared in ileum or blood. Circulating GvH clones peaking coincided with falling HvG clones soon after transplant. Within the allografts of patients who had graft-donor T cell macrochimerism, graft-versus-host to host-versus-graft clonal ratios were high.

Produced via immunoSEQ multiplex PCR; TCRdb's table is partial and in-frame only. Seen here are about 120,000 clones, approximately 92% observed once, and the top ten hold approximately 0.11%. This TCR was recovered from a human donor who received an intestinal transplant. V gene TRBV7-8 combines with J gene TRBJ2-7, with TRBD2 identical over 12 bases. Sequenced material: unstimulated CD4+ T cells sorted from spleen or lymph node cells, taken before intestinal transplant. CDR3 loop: CASSVGLAGSSYEQYF. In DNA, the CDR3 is TGTGCCAGCAGCGTCGGACTAGCGGGGAGCTCCTACGAGCAGTACTTC.